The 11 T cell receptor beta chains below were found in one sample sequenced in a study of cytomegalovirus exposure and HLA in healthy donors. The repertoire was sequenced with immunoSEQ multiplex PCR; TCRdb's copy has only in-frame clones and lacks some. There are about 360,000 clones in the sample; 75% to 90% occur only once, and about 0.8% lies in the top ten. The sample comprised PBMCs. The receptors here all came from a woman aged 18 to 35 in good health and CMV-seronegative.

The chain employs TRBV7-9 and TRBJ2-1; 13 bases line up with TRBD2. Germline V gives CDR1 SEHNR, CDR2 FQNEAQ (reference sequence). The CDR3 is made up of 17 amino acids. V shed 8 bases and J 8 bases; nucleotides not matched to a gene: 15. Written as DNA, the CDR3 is TGTGCCAGCCTGGATCTAAGACGGACTAGCGGGAGTCATGAGCAGTTCTTC. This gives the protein CASLDLRRTSGSHEQFF. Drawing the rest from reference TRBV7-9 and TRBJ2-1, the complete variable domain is DTGVSQNPRHKITKRGQNVTFRCDPISEHNRLYWYRQTLGQGPEFLTYFQNEAQLEKSRLLSDRFSAERPKGSFSTLEIQRTEQGDSAMYLCASLDLRRTSGSHEQFFGPGTRLTVL.

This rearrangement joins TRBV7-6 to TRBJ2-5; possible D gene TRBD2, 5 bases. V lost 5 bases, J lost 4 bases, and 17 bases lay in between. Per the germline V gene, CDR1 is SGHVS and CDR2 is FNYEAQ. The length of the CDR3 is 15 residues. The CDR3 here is CASSTYTSQVETQYF. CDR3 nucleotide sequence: TGTGCCAGCAGCACCTACACTAGTCAGGTAGAGACCCAGTACTTC.

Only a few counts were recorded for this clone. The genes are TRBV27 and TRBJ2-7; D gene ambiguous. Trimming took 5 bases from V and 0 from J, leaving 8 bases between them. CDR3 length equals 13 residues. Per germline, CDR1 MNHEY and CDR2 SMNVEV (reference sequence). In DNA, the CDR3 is TGTGCCAGCAGTCGACGGAGCTCCTACGAGCAGTACTTC. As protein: CASSRRSSYEQYF.

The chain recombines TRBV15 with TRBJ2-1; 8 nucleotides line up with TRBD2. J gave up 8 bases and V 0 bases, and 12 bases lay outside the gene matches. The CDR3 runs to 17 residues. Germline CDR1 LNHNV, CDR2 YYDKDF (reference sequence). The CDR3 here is CATSRDFAGGKADEQFF. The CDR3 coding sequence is TGTGCCACCAGCAGAGATTTCGCGGGAGGTAAGGCAGATGAGCAGTTCTTC.

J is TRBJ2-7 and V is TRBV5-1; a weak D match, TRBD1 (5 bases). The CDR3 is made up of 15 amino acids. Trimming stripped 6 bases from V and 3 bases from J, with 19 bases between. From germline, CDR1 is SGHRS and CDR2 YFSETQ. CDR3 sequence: CASTIGIQGDYEQYF. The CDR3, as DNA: TGCGCCAGCACTATTGGTATCCAGGGTGACTACGAGCAGTACTTC.

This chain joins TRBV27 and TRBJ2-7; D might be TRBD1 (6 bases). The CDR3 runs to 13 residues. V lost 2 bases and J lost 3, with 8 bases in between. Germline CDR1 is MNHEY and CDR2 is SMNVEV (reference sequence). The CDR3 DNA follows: TGTGCCAGCAGTTTAGGGACAAACTACGAGCAGTACTTC. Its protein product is CASSLGTNYEQYF.

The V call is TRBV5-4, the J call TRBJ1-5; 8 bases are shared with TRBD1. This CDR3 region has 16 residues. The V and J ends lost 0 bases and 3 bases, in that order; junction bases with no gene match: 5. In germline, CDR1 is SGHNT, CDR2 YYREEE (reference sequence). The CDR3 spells CASSLGGDRYNQPQHF. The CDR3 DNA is TGTGCCAGCAGCTTGGGTGGGGACAGGTACAATCAGCCCCAGCATTTT.

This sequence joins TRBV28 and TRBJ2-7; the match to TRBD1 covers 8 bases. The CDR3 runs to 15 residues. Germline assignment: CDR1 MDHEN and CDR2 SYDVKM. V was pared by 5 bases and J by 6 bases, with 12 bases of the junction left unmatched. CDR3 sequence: CASSPPGQGGFEQYF. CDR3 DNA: TGTGCCAGCAGTCCCCCAGGACAGGGAGGATTCGAGCAGTACTTC.

The CDR3 region is CASSLGLFWSEQFF. The DNA for the CDR3 is TGTGCCAGCAGTTTAGGACTTTTTTGGAGCGAGCAGTTCTTC. The J gene is TRBJ2-1, the V gene TRBV27, with a possible D match to TRBD2 (5 bases). From germline, CDR1 is MNHEY and CDR2 SMNVEV (reference sequence). Trimming removed 2 bases from V and 10 bases from J, with 15 bases in between. The CDR3 runs to 14 residues.

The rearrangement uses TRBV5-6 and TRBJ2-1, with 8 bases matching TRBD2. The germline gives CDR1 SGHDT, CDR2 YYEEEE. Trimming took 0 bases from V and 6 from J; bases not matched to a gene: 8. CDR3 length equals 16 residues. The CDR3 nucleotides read TGTGCCAGCAGCTTGGCCCGGGAGGGAGGGAGCAATGAGCAGTTCTTC. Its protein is CASSLAREGGSNEQFF.

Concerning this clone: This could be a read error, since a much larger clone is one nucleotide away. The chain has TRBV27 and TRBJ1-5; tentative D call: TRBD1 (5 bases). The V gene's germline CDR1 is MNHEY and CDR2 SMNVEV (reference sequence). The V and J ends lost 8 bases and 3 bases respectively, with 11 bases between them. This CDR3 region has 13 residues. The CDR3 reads CASGRAVNQPQHF. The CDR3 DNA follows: TGTGCCAGCGGCAGGGCTGTCAATCAGCCCCAGCATTTT.